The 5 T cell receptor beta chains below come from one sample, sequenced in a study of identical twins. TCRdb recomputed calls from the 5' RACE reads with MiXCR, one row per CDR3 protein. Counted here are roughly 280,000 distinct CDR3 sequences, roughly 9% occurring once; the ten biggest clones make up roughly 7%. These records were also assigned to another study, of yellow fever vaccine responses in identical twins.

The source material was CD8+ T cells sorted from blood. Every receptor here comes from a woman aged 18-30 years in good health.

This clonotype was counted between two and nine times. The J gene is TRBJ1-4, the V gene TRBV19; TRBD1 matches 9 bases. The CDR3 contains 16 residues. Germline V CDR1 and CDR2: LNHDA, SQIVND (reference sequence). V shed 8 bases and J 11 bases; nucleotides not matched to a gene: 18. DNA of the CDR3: TGTGCCAGTGAAGACACCCTCGGGACAGGGAATGGGAAACTGTTTTTT. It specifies CASEDTLGTGNGKLFF.

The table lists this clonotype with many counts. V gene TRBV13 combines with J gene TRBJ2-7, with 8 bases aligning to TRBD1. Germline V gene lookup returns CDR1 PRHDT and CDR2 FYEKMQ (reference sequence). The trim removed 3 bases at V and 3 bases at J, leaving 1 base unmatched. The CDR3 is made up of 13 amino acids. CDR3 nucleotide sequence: TGTGCCAGCAGCTTGGGACAGGTCTACGAGCAGTACTTC. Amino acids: CASSLGQVYEQYF.

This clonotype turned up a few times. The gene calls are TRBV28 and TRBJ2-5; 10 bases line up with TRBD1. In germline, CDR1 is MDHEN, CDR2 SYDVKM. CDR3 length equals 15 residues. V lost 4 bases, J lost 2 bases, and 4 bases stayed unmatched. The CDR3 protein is CASSSPDRGQETQYF. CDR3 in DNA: TGTGCCAGCAGTTCCCCGGACAGGGGGCAAGAGACCCAGTACTTC. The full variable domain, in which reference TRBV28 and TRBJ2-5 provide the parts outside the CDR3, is DVKVTQSSRYLVKRTGEKVFLECVQDMDHENMFWYRQDPGLGLRLIYFSYDVKMKEKGDIPEGYSVSREKKERFSLILESASTNQTSMYLCASSSPDRGQETQYFGPGTRLLVL.

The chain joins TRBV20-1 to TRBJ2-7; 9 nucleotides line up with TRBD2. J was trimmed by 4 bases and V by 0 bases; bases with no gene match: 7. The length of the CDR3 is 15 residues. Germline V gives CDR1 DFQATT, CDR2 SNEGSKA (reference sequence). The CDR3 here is CSARDPSGTSYEQYF. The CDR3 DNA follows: TGCAGTGCTAGAGATCCTAGCGGGACTTCGTACGAGCAGTACTTC.

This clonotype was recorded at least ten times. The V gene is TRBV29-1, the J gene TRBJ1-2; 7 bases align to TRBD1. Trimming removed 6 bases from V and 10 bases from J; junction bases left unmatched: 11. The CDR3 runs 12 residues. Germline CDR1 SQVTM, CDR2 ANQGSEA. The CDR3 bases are TGCAGCGTCGCCCTCGTTACAGGGGACTACACCTTC. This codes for CSVALVTGDYTF.